These 6 T cell receptor beta chains originate from one sample sequenced in a study of Tregs in tolerant kidney transplant recipients. TCRdb keeps only in-frame clones here, not all; method: immunoSEQ multiplex PCR. This sample has approximately 60,000 clones, with over 75% found just once. Mixed chimerism was transient after nonmyeloablative marrow transplants from related graft donors. This specimen was CD4+ T cells from blood (PBMCs), taken 6 months after the transplant. Receptors were obtained from a human patient who received a combined kidney and bone marrow transplant. A subset of T cells may come from the graft donor.

The CDR3 region is CASSRGTGGNQPQHF. The CDR3 region has the DNA TGTGCCAGCAGCCGAGGGACAGGGGGCAATCAGCCCCAGCATTTT. The J gene is TRBJ1-5, the V gene TRBV7-9; TRBD1 matches 10 bases. Germline V gives CDR1 SEHNR, CDR2 FQNEAQ (reference sequence). Unmatched junction bases numbered 3, after V lost 5 bases and J lost 2 bases. The CDR3 loop spans 15 amino acids.

The chain couples TRBV11-3 to TRBJ2-7, with a possible D match to TRBD1 (6 bases). CDR1 is SGHNT and CDR2 is YENEEA in the germline V gene. The CDR3 is 14 amino acids. Trimming removed 2 bases at V and 4 bases at J, with 12 bases between. CDR3 DNA: TGTGCCAGCAGCTTACAGGGGAACTTGTACGAGCAGTACTTC. Protein: CASSLQGNLYEQYF. The full variable domain, completed using reference TRBV11-3 and TRBJ2-7, is EAGVVQSPRYKIIEKKQPVAFWCNPISGHNTLYWYLQNLGQGPELLIRYENEEAVDDSQLPKDRFSAERLKGVDSTLKIQPAELGDSAVYLCASSLQGNLYEQYFGPGTRLTVT.

The V and J genes are TRBV29-1 and TRBJ2-3; D remains unclear. Germline V gives CDR1 SQVTM, CDR2 ANQGSEA. V lost 2 bases and J lost 6, with 9 bases in between. The CDR3 is 12 amino acids. CDR3 DNA sequence: TGCAGCGTTGAATTGGTGGAGGATACGCAGTATTTT. This sequence encodes CSVELVEDTQYF.

This clone was detected only a few times. The chain combines TRBV7-2 with TRBJ2-1, with 7 nucleotides matching TRBD2. Losses at the gene ends were 4 bases for V and 4 bases for J; bases not matched to a gene: 7. Germline loops: CDR1 SGHTA, CDR2 FQGNSA. The CDR3 has 15 residues. CDR3 sequence (DNA): TGTGCCAGCAGCTCTGAGCGGGGAGCTTACAATGAGCAGTTCTTC. It codes for CASSSERGAYNEQFF.

V and J are TRBV19 and TRBJ1-5; TRBD1 matches at 8 bases. The CDR3 runs to 13 residues. The V gene end was trimmed by 7 bases and the J gene end by 6 bases; junction bases not matched to a gene: 5. Germline V gene lookup returns CDR1 LNHDA and CDR2 SQIVND (reference sequence). The CDR3 loop is CASNPDRAQPQHF. The CDR3 DNA reads as TGTGCCAGTAACCCGGACAGGGCTCAGCCCCAGCATTTT.

The chain uses TRBV2 and TRBJ1-2; D may be TRBD1 (5 bases). V lost 6 bases, J lost 8 bases, and 13 bases lay in between. The length of the CDR3 is 12 residues. CDR1 is SNHLY and CDR2 is FYNNEI in the germline V gene. Here the CDR3 DNA reads TGTGCCAGCAGGAAGGGGCTAAGGGGCTACACCTTC. It is translated as CASRKGLRGYTF.